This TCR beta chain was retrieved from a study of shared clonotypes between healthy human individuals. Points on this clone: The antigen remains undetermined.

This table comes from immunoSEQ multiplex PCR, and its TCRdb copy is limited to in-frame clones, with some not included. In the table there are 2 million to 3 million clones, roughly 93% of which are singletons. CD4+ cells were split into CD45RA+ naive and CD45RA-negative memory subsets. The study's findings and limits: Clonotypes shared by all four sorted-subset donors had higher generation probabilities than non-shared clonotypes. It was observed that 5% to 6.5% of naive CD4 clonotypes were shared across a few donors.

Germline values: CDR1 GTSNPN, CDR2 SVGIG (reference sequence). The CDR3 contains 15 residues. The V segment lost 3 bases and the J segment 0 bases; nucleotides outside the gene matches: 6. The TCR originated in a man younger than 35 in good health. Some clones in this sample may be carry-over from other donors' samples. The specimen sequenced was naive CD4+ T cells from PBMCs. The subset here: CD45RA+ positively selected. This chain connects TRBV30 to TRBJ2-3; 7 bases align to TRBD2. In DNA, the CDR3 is TGTGCCTGGAGGTTTAGCGGGCTGAGCACAGATACGCAGTATTTT. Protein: CAWRFSGLSTDTQYF. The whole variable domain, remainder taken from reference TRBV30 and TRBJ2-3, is SQTIHQWPATLVQPVGSPLSLECTVEGTSNPNLYWYRQAAGRGLQLLFYSVGIGQISSEVPQNLSASRPQDRQFILSSKKLLLSDSGFYLCAWRFSGLSTDTQYFGPGTRLTVL.